This T cell receptor beta chain was identified during a study of shared clonotypes between healthy human individuals. Study-wide context: Researchers assigned three CD4 naive, three CD4 memory, two CD8 naive and one CD8 memory plate to each donor.

This table comes from immunoSEQ multiplex PCR, and its TCRdb copy is limited to in-frame clones, with some not included. Of over 2 million clones in the sample, approximately 94% were seen once. The ends lost 5 bases at V and 2 bases at J; junction bases unmatched: 3. This CDR3 is 13 amino acids long. The germline gives CDR1 SQVTM, CDR2 ANQGSEA. Naive CD8 isolation took CD45RO-negative cells positively selected for CCR7 and excluded terminally differentiated effector memory CD45RA+ cells. Note on this clone: The sample holds other DNA sequences that translate to the same CDR3.

The chain combines TRBV29-1 with TRBJ1-2; 9 bases line up with TRBD1. This sequence originates from a man in his late teens or twenties in good health. The sequenced material came from naive CD8+ T cells sorted from blood. The DNA of the CDR3 is TGCAGCGTTCGGACAGGGGCCAACTATGGCTACACCTTC. Translation gives CSVRTGANYGYTF.